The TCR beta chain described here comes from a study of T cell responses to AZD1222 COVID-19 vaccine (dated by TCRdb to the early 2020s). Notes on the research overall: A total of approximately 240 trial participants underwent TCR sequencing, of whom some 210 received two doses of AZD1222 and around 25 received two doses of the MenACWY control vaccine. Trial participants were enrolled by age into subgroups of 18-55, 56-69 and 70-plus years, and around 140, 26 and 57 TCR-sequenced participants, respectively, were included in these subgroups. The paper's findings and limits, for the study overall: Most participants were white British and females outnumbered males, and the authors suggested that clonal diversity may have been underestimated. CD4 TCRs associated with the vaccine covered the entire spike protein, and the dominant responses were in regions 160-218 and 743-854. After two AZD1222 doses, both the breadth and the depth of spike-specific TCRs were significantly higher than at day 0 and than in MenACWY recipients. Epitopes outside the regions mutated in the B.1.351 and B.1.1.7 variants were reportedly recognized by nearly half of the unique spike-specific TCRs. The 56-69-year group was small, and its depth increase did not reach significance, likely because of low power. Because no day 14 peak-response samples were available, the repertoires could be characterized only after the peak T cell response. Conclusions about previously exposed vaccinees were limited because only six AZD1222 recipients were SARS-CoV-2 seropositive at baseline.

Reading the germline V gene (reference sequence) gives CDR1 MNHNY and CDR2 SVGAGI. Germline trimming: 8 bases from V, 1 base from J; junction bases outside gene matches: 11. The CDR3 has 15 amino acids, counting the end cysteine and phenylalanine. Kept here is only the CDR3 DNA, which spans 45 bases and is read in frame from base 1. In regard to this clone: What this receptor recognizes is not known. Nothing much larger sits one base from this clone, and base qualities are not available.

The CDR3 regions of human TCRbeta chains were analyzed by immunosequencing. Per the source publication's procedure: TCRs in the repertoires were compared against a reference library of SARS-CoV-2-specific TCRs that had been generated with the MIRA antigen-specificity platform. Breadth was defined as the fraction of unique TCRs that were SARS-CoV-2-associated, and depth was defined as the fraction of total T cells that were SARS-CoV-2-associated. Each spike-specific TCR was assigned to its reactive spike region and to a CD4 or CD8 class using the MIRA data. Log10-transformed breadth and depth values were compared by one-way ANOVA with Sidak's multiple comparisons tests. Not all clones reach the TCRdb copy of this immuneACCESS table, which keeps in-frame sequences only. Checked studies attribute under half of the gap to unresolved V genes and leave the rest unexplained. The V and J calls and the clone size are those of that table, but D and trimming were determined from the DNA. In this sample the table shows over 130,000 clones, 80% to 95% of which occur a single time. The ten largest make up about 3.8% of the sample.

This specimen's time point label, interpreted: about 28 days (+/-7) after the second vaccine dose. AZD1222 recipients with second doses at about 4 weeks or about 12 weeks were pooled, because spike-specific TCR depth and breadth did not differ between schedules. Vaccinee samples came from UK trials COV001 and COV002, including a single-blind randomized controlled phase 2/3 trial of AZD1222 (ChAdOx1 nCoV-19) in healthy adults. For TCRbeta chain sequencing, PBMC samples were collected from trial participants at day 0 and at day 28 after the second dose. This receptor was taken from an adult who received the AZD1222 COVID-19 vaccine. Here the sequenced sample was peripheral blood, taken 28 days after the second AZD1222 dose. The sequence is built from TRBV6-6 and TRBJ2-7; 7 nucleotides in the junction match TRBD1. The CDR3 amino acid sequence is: CASANWDRFSYEQYF. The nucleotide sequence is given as TGTGCCAGCGCGAATTGGGACAGATTTTCCTACGAGCAGTACTTC.